The text below deals with one T cell receptor beta chain. This clone's antigen is unknown. No per-base quality is available; no much larger clone lies one base away. The adjacent samples were made up of nontumor breast tissue that surrounded the tumor. Sequencing relied on an Illumina HiSeq 2000. TCR beta chain libraries were generated through multiplex PCR amplification. High-throughput sequencing was used to analyze the amplified TCR beta chain products. Starting from the raw public reads, TCRdb applied fastp trimming at Q25, assembled clones with MiXCR and retained in-frame beta chains. Each CDR3 protein gets just one entry, which takes the most common genes and DNA from the rows behind it. For this sample there are 15,000 or so distinct CDR3 sequences; roughly three quarters appear just once. The top ten clones comprise about two fifths of the sample. The source of the sample is a study of breast tumors, draining lymph nodes, adjacent tissues (dated by TCRdb to about 2016). At the level of the whole study: In breast cancer patients, the study compared the TCR beta repertoires of tumor, adjacent nontumor tissue and axillary lymph nodes. In human breast cancer, the study set out to assess how tumor, surrounding tissue and draining lymph node repertoires relate to one another and whether T cells might be exchanged between them. The study at large found these results: Tumors showed preferential V and J gene usage, and their T-cell repertoire diversity fell below that of lymph nodes yet above that of nontumor tissue. A scenario in which most tumor T cells derive from the lymph node and then expand within tumor tissue was judged to be consistent with the data. The conclusion that tumor T cells originate in lymph nodes was presented as consistent with a hypothesis rather than as directly demonstrated. In luminal-like breast cancer, tumor and nontumor tissue repertoires resembled each other significantly more than in basal-like breast cancer.

The germline V gene sets CDR1 to SGHDN and CDR2 to FVKESK. Counted from cysteine to phenylalanine, this CDR3 has 14 amino acids. The read is trimmed to its CDR3 DNA, 42 bases read in frame from base 1. Deletion took 3 bases off V and 7 bases off J, with a span of 10 bases between the germline ends. The sequenced material came from tumor-adjacent breast tissue. The chain couples TRBV14 to TRBJ1-6, with TRBD1 tentatively as D gene (6 bases match). The sequence was collected from a female donor with breast cancer. Some clones in this sample may be carry-over from other donors' samples. Read as DNA, the sequence is TGTGCCAGCAGCCATACAGGGCCAAATTCACCCCTCCACTTT. Its translation is CASSHTGPNSPLHF.